This paragraph covers one T cell receptor (beta chain) sequence. This sample also contains other DNA sequences that code for the same CDR3. The CDR3 is made up of 15 amino acids. Germline lookup yields CDR1 MNHEY and CDR2 SMNVEV (reference sequence). The junction had 5 bases not matched to a gene; V was cut back by 4 bases and J by 5 bases. Original methodology: Reference gene primer amplification in the assay estimated nucleated cell counts. TCRdb keeps only in-frame clones here, not all; method: immunoSEQ multiplex PCR. Clonal size and the V and J genes are those of that table, whereas D and trimming came from the DNA. This table has a few hundred thousand clones, about 88% appearing once. These data come from a study of blood T cell repertoires in COVID-19. About the study: Material from acute and convalescent COVID-19 was sourced from the United States, Italy and Spain. Nucleic acid was either cDNA or gDNA, and it came from T cells, B-cell-depleted T cells, or PBMCs.

Patients at the Seattle site were enrolled during active infection and followed longitudinally. The sequence was obtained from a woman aged 55-69 years with COVID-19, enrolled during active disease. This rearrangement joins TRBV27 to TRBJ2-5; 12 nucleotides align to TRBD1. Sequences were obtained from peripheral blood. DNA for the CDR3: TGTGCCAGCAGTTACGGGACAGGGGGCGGGGAGACCCAGTACTTC. This translates into CASSYGTGGGETQYF.